In this sample, the clone carrying this T cell receptor beta chain turned up once. Seattle patients were enrolled while actively infected and followed longitudinally. This record comes from a study of blood T cell repertoires in COVID-19. For the study at large: Acute-phase and convalescent COVID-19 samples originated in the United States, Italy and Spain. Sample material is recorded as cDNA or gDNA derived from T cells, B-cell-depleted T cells, or PBMCs.

Germline trimming cut 0 bases from V and 8 bases from J; bases unmatched to any gene: 6. Germline V lookup: CDR1 ENHRY, CDR2 SYGVKD. This CDR3 has 15 amino acids. In the authors' workflow: Estimated nucleated cell counts came from reference gene primer amplification. Clones were read by immunoSEQ multiplex PCR, and TCRdb kept only the in-frame ones, dropping some. V and J calls and clone size are as listed in that table; D and trimming were resolved from the DNA. In the table there are approximately 300,000 clones, approximately 92% of which are singletons. This rearrangement joins TRBV10-3 to TRBJ2-4, with 8 bases that match TRBD2. The receptor's source is a woman under 40 with COVID-19, enrolled during active disease. The sequencing input was peripheral blood. The CDR3 sequence: CAISESREGLDIQYF. In nucleotides, the CDR3 is TGTGCCATCAGTGAGTCCCGGGAGGGCCTAGACATTCAGTACTTC.